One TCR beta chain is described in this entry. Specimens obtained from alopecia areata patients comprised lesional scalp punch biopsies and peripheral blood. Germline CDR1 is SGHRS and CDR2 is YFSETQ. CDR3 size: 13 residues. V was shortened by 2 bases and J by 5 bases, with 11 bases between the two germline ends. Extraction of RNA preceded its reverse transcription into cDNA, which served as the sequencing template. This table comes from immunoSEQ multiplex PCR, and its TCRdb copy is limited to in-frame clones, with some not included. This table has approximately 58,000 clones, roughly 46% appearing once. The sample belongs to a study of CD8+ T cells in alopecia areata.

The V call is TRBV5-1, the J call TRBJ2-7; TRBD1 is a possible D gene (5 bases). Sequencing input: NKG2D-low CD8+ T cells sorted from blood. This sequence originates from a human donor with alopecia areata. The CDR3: CASSLAGFHEQYF. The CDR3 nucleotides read TGCGCCAGCAGCTTAGCAGGGTTCCACGAGCAGTACTTC.